The rows below give T cell receptor beta chains drawn from one sample of a study of blood T cell repertoires in COVID-19. Generated by immunoSEQ multiplex PCR, the TCRdb table keeps only in-frame clones and is missing some. Of 250,000 to 300,000 clones in the sample, around 90% were seen once. The sample was peripheral blood. These receptors came from a woman between 35 and 50 years old who had recovered from COVID-19. Each CDR3 is given with its conserved first and last residue. A D gene is named only where the DNA matches it firmly. Only part of the rows carry a size: once, few, many, or a class if the clone is expanded.

d_gene	v_gene	j_gene	abundance	CDR3nt	CDR3aa
NA	TRBV6-6	TRBJ2-1	NA	TGTGCCAGCAGCCCCTGGGCCGCCCGGGAGCAGTTCTTC	CASSPWAAREQFF
NA	TRBV12-3/TRBV12-4	TRBJ1-1	once	TGTGCCAGCAGTTTTGGGGCTAACACTGAAGCTTTCTTT	CASSFGANTEAFF
TRBD2	TRBV18	TRBJ2-5	NA	TGTGCCAGCTCACCACCCCGGACTAGGGGCCAAGAGACCCAGTACTTC	CASSPPRTRGQETQYF
NA	TRBV7-9	TRBJ1-2	NA	TGTGCCAGCAGCAACTCGAACTATGGCTACACCTTC	CASSNSNYGYTF
TRBD1	TRBV29-1	TRBJ1-2	NA	TGCAGCGGAGGGACAGCAGCTAACTATGGCTACACCTTC	CSGGTAANYGYTF
NA	TRBV18	TRBJ2-1	NA	TGTGCCAGCTCACCATTGCCCGAGGGGGCCTACAATGAGCAGTTCTTC	CASSPLPEGAYNEQFF
TRBD1	TRBV5-1	TRBJ2-1	NA	TGCGCCAGCAGCTCGGGACAGGGAGTCAGGGAGCAGTTCTTC	CASSSGQGVREQFF
NA	TRBV5-1	TRBJ1-2	NA	TGCGCCAGCAGTCTCGGGAGCCATGACCCAGGCTACACCTTC	CASSLGSHDPGYTF
NA	TRBV12-3/TRBV12-4	TRBJ2-3	NA	TGTGCCAGCAGTTGGGGAGGCACAGATACGCAGTATTTT	CASSWGGTDTQYF
TRBD1	TRBV6-5	TRBJ1-2	NA	TGTGCCAGCAGTTACATACAGGGGGGCTATGGCTACACCTTC	CASSYIQGGYGYTF
NA	TRBV2	TRBJ2-2	NA	TGTGCCAGCAGTACCGGCAGGGACACCGGGGAGCTGTTTTTT	CASSTGRDTGELFF
TRBD1	TRBV24-1	TRBJ2-5	NA	TGTGCCACCAGTGATCGCGTTTCCACCCGGGACAGGTACCAAGAGACCCAGTACTTC	CATSDRVSTRDRYQETQYF
NA	TRBV27	TRBJ2-7	NA	TGTGCCAGCAGTCCCACAGCGGGTAGGCTTTACGAGCAGTACTTC	CASSPTAGRLYEQYF
NA	TRBV30	TRBJ1-1	NA	TGTGCCTGGAGTGTTGGGCGGAACACTGAAGCTTTCTTT	CAWSVGRNTEAFF
NA	TRBV7-7	TRBJ2-2	few	TGTGCCAGCAGCCCGGCGGTCGGGGTCGCCGGGGAGCTGTTTTTT	CASSPAVGVAGELFF
TRBD2	TRBV9	TRBJ2-1	NA	TGTGCCAGCAGCCTGGGGGGGCTAGCGGGAGGGGAGCAGTTCTTC	CASSLGGLAGGEQFF
NA	TRBV6-6	TRBJ1-5	NA	TGTGCCAGCAGTTACGGACAGCCAAATCAGCCCCAGCATTTT	CASSYGQPNQPQHF
NA	TRBV5-4	TRBJ1-1	NA	TGTGCCAGCAGCTTGAGGGGCACTGAAGCTTTCTTT	CASSLRGTEAFF
TRBD1	TRBV11-1	TRBJ2-1	NA	TGTGCCAGCAGCCCGACAGGGACCAACTACAATGAGCAGTTCTTC	CASSPTGTNYNEQFF
NA	TRBV5-1	TRBJ2-1	NA	TGCGCCAGCAGCTCCGGGACTGCCTCCTACAATGAGCAGTTCTTC	CASSSGTASYNEQFF
NA	TRBV29-1	TRBJ1-1	NA	TGCAGCGTTGTGCGTGACCACCGGGCTGAAGCTTTCTTT	CSVVRDHRAEAFF
TRBD1	TRBV5-4	TRBJ2-7	NA	TGTGCCAGCAGCCACCCGGGACAGGGGCCCTGGGAGCAGTACTTC	CASSHPGQGPWEQYF
NA	TRBV7-7	TRBJ2-7	NA	TGTGCTAGCAGCTTAGCGCAGGGGGGCTCCTACGAGCAGTACTTC	CASSLAQGGSYEQYF
TRBD1	TRBV30	TRBJ1-1	NA	TGTGCCTGGAGTGTGACAGGGATTGAAGCTTTCTTT	CAWSVTGIEAFF
TRBD1	TRBV7-6	TRBJ2-7	once	TGTGCCAGCAGCCAGCCGGGACAGGGGTTCTCCTACGAGCAGTACTTC	CASSQPGQGFSYEQYF
NA	TRBV7-2	TRBJ2-7	NA	TGTGCCAGCACCCTGGGGGGTTCCCTCGAGCAGTACTTC	CASTLGGSLEQYF
TRBD2	TRBV18	TRBJ2-5	NA	TGTGCCAGCTCGCCTACACTAGCGGGAGCGGGTGAGACCCAGTACTTC	CASSPTLAGAGETQYF
NA	TRBV5-5	TRBJ2-7	once	TGTGCCAGCAGCCTGCCCGGGGGCTACGAGCAGTACTTC	CASSLPGGYEQYF
TRBD2	TRBV7-2	TRBJ2-1	NA	TGTGCCAGCAGCCCGACGGGGACTAGCGGGAGTGAGCAGTTCTTC	CASSPTGTSGSEQFF
TRBD1	TRBV7-9	TRBJ1-1	NA	TGTGCCAGCTTTACGAGACAGGGTGGCACTGAAGCTTTCTTT	CASFTRQGGTEAFF
NA	TRBV12-3/TRBV12-4	TRBJ2-2	few	TGTGCCAGCAGTTTGTGGGGCGCCGGGGAGCTGTTTTTT	CASSLWGAGELFF
TRBD2	TRBV29-1	TRBJ2-7	NA	TGCAGCGTCCCCGGGGGGGGTCTATACGAGCAGTACTTC	CSVPGGGLYEQYF
TRBD1	TRBV29-1	TRBJ1-2	NA	TGCAGCGTTGAACCGGACAGGGCGATTGGTGGCTACACCTTC	CSVEPDRAIGGYTF
NA	TRBV3-1/TRBV3-2	TRBJ1-1	NA	TGTGCCAGCAGCCTCAATGGGGGGGGGAACACTGAAGCTTTCTTT	CASSLNGGGNTEAFF
NA	TRBV18	TRBJ1-1	NA	TGTGCCAGCTCACCCCCGGATCGGGGCACTGAAGCTTTCTTT	CASSPPDRGTEAFF
TRBD2	TRBV4-2	TRBJ2-5	NA	TGTGCCAGCAGCCAAACGGGGGGAGAGACCCAGTACTTC	CASSQTGGETQYF
TRBD1	TRBV4-1	TRBJ1-1	NA	TGCGCCAGCAGCCCATGGACAGGGTCCGGTGAAGCTTTCTTT	CASSPWTGSGEAFF
NA	TRBV27	TRBJ1-2	NA	TGTGCCAGCAGTTTCGGGACAACTTATGGCTACACCTTC	CASSFGTTYGYTF
NA	TRBV19	TRBJ1-1	NA	TGTGCCAGTAGTGACCAGGCAAACACTGAAGCTTTCTTT	CASSDQANTEAFF
TRBD2	TRBV9	TRBJ2-5	NA	TGTGCCAGCAGCGGTCTGAGCGGGATGGGCGAGACCCAGTACTTC	CASSGLSGMGETQYF
TRBD2	TRBV9	TRBJ2-1	NA	TGTGCCAGCAGCCGGGGGCTAGCGGGGCCCAACGGGTACAATGAGCAGTTCTTC	CASSRGLAGPNGYNEQFF
TRBD2	TRBV7-2	TRBJ2-5	NA	TGTGCCAGCAGCCCCCGGGGGCGCGGGCCCCGGGAGGGGACCCAGTACTTC	CASSPRGRGPREGTQYF
NA	TRBV11-2	TRBJ2-5	NA	TGTGCCAGCAGCTTAGAGGCGACAGAAGAGACCCAGTACTTC	CASSLEATEETQYF
TRBD1	TRBV5-1	TRBJ1-2	NA	TGCGCCAGCAGCTTGGGGTTACAGGGGTATGGCTACACCTTC	CASSLGLQGYGYTF
NA	TRBV18	TRBJ1-5	few	TGTGCCAGCTCACCCCAGGGAATCCCCAATCAGCCCCAGCATTTT	CASSPQGIPNQPQHF
NA	TRBV12-5	TRBJ1-2	NA	TGTGCTAGTGGTTTCGCCGTGGGCGGGCTCTATGGCTACACCTTC	CASGFAVGGLYGYTF
TRBD1	TRBV30	TRBJ1-2	NA	TGTGCCTGGGGACAGGGGGCGGGCGGCTACACCTTC	CAWGQGAGGYTF
NA	TRBV27	TRBJ1-2	once	TGTGCCAGCAGTCCTCCGGGGTGGGGGGAGGATGGCTACACCTTC	CASSPPGWGEDGYTF
TRBD1	TRBV5-1	TRBJ1-1	once	TGCGCCAGCAGCCCGTGGGGACAGGGGACTGAAGCTTTCTTT	CASSPWGQGTEAFF
NA	TRBV7-8	TRBJ1-5	NA	TGTGCCAGCAGCCCCGTTGGCGGGGGCAATCAGCCCCAGCATTTT	CASSPVGGGNQPQHF
TRBD2	TRBV4-3	TRBJ2-3	NA	TGCGCCAGCAGCCATGACAAAGCGGGAGGGCCGGATACGCAGTATTTT	CASSHDKAGGPDTQYF